This T cell receptor beta chain comes out of a study of Graves' ophthalmopathy and Graves' hyperthyroidism. This clonotype came up many times. Germline assignment: CDR1 MDHEN and CDR2 SYDVKM. The CDR3 has 13 residues. V lost 1 base to trimming and J lost 7 bases; unmatched junction nucleotides: 2. Amplified material comprised TCR beta CDR3 regions derived from RNA transcripts. Investigators did first-round RT-PCR with HTBI primers, then second-round multiplex PCR. TCRdb re-analysed the multiplex PCR reads in MiXCR, keeping a single row per CDR3 protein. The sample shows roughly 500,000 distinct CDR3 sequences, roughly 14% of them seen only once.

Sequencing was carried out using blood. The V call is TRBV28, the J call TRBJ2-7, with 9 bases matching TRBD2. The sequence derives from a woman aged 25-40 years with Graves' ophthalmopathy. The CDR3 region has the DNA TGTGCCAGCAGTTTATCGCTAGCGGGAGAGCAGTACTTC. This translates into CASSLSLAGEQYF.